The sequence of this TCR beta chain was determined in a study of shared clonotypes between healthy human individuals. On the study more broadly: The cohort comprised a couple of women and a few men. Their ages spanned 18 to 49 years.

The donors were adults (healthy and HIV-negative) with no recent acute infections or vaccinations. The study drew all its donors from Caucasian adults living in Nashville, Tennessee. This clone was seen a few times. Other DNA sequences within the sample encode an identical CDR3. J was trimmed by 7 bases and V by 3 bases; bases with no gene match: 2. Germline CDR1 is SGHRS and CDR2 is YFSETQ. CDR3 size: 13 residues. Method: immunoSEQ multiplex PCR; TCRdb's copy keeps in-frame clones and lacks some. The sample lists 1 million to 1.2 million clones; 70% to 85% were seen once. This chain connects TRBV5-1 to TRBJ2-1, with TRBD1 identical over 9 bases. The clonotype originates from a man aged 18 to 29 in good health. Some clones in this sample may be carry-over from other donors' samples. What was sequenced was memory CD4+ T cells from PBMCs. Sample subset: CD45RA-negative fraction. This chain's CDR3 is CASSSDRGNEQFF. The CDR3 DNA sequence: TGCGCCAGCAGCTCGGACAGGGGTAATGAGCAGTTCTTC.